This T cell receptor (beta chain) came from a study of fetal regulatory T cell absence and autoimmunity. Overall study results and limits: Pancreas TCRs were oligoclonally enriched versus cord blood, some clones over 95-fold.

The CDR3 runs 15 residues. The survey-level immunoSEQ assay was used. Data came from immunoSEQ multiplex PCR; TCRdb stores just in-frame clones and leaves some out. This table has around 45,000 clones, about 80% appearing once. This clone was counted between two and nine times. Its target is unknown. Sequencing input: cord blood. The sequence was collected from a newborn boy with IPEX syndrome. This chain joins TRBV21-1 and TRBJ2-7; the table's D gene call, TRBD2, was not cross checked with the DNA. TRBV21-1 is a known pseudogene. CDR3 nucleotides: TGTGCCAGCAGCAATAAGAGCCACCCTAACTACGAGCAGTACTTC. It yields the protein CASSNKSHPNYEQYF.